Below are 7 T cell receptor beta chains sequenced from a single sample in a study of regulatory T cells in long-lasting Graves disease. Both iRepertoire HTBI primers and Arm-PCR of CDR3 regions were used to build the TCR beta libraries. A single record per CDR3 protein comes from TCRdb applying MiXCR to the multiplex PCR reads. The sample carries roughly 380,000 distinct CDR3 sequences, roughly 15% recorded once. The time point here: newly diagnosed GD, antithyroid drugs for less than 3 months. PBMC RNA was the source of the TCR library. Sequencing used peripheral blood mononuclear cells (PBMCs), obtained at new diagnosis, from a patient treated with antithyroid drugs. The receptor source for this set is a female donor with Graves disease.

This clonotype has ten or more counts. This sequence joins TRBV20-1 and TRBJ2-5; 12 bases align to TRBD2. The junction had 8 bases not matched to a gene; V was cut back by 1 base and J by 5 bases. Germline lookup yields CDR1 DFQATT and CDR2 SNEGSKA (reference sequence). The CDR3 runs 16 residues. The CDR3 coding sequence is TGCAGTGCTAGAGCCCCTAGCGGGAGGGCCGGGGAGACCCAGTACTTC. This gives the protein CSARAPSGRAGETQYF.

Remarks on this clonotype: At one boundary the junction diverges from the germline segment, which might be a read error. The chain uses TRBV28 and TRBJ2-6; possible D gene TRBD1, 5 bases. CDR3 length equals 15 residues. Per the germline V gene, CDR1 is MDHEN and CDR2 is SYDVKM. The CDR3 DNA sequence: TGTGCCAGCAGTCTCTTCCTCTCTGGGGCCAACGTCCTGGCTTTC. This sequence encodes CASSLFLSGANVLAF.

This clonotype occurred many times. The genes are TRBV12-3 or TRBV12-4 and TRBJ1-2; 7 bases agree with TRBD1. This CDR3 comprises 13 residues. With V trimmed by 5 bases and J by 8 bases, 8 bases remained unmatched. This chain's CDR3 is CASSLPTGLGYTF. CDR3 DNA sequence: TGTGCCAGCAGTCTCCCGACAGGGCTGGGCTACACCTTC.

In this sample, this clonotype turned up many times. This chain joins TRBV6-1 and TRBJ2-1; D remains unclear. V lost 7 bases to trimming and J lost 3 bases, with 10 bases between them. The CDR3 has 13 amino acids. Germline CDR1 MNHNS, CDR2 SASEGT. The DNA of the CDR3 is TGTGCCAGCACCGTAAGCCTCTACAATGAGCAGTTCTTC. This codes for CASTVSLYNEQFF.

This clonotype was observed at least ten times. This chain connects TRBV27 to TRBJ1-2; D is perhaps TRBD1 (5 bases). V was shortened by 1 base and J by 4 bases, with 10 bases between the two germline ends. From germline, CDR1 is MNHEY and CDR2 SMNVEV (reference sequence). There are 14 residues in the CDR3. For the CDR3, the DNA is TGTGCCAGCAGTTTATTTAGGGGCGGCTATGGCTACACCTTC. Amino acids: CASSLFRGGYGYTF.

For the CDR3, the DNA is TGTGCCATCAACGGGAGACAGGGGACAGCTAACTATGGCTACACCTTC. It is translated as CAINGRQGTANYGYTF. The chain uses TRBV10-3 and TRBJ1-2; 8 bases agree with TRBD1. The germline V gene has CDR1 ENHRY and CDR2 SYGVKD. V lost 7 bases to trimming and J lost 0 bases; unmatched junction nucleotides: 10. The CDR3 is 16 amino acids.

This clonotype was seen ten or more times. The rearrangement uses TRBV2 and TRBJ2-1, with 9 bases fitting TRBD2. Germline V gives CDR1 SNHLY, CDR2 FYNNEI. With 8 bases clipped from V and 7 bases from J, the junction kept 12 bases outside the gene matches. The CDR3 runs 15 residues. This chain's CDR3 is CASSEFGTSSNEQFF. In DNA form, the CDR3 reads TGTGCCAGCTCGGAATTCGGGACTAGCAGTAATGAGCAGTTCTTC.